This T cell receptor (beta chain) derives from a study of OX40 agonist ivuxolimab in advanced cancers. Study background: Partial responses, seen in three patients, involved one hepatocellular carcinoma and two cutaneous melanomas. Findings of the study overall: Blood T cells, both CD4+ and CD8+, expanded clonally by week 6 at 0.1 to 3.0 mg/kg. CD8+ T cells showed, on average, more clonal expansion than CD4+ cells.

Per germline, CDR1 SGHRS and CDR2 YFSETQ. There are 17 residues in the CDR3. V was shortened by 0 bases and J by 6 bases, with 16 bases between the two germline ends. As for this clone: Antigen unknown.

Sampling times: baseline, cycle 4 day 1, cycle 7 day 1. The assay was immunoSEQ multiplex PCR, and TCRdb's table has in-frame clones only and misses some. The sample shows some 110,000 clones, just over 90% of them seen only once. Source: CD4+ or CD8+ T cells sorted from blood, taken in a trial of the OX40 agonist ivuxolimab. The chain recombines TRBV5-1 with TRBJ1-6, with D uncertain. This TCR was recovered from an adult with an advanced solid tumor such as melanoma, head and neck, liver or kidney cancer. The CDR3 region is CASSLGFRGSGNSPLHF. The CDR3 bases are TGCGCCAGCAGCTTGGGATTCCGAGGGTCGGGTAATTCACCCCTCCACTTT.